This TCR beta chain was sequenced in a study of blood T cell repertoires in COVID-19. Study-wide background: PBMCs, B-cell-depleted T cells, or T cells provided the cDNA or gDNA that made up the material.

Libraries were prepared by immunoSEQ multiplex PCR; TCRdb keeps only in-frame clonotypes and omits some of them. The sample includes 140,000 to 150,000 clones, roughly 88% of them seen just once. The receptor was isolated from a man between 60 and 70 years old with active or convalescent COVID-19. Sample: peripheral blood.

The CDR3 loop reads CASSSGDFQETQYF. In nucleotides, the CDR3 is TGCGCCAGCAGCTCTGGGGACTTTCAAGAGACCCAGTACTTC. This sequence joins TRBV5-1 and TRBJ2-5; D is perhaps TRBD2 (6 bases). Germline-derived CDR1 and CDR2 are SGHRS and YFSETQ. Trimming took off 3 bases at V and 2 bases at J, with 11 bases between the two ends. The CDR3 runs to 14 residues.